These 26 T cell receptor beta chains came from one sample sequenced in a study of technical replicates of blood from a few donors. The assay was immunoSEQ multiplex PCR, and TCRdb's table has in-frame clones only and misses some. The table records more than 60,000 clones, 90% to 95% of them present only once. Material for sequencing was T cells isolated from PBMCs. These receptors all come from a human donor in good health.

The chain couples TRBV4-2 to TRBJ2-7, with a possible D match to TRBD2 (7 bases). This CDR3 contains 16 residues. Trimming pared 5 bases from V and 2 bases from J, leaving 19 bases between. The germline CDR1 and CDR2 sequences are LGHNA and YNFKEQ. The CDR3 DNA is TGTGCCAGCAGCAAAAGGGGGGGGACAATTACCTACGAGCAGTACTTC. Encoded protein: CASSKRGGTITYEQYF.

The chain uses TRBV28 and TRBJ1-5, with D perhaps matching TRBD1 (5 bases). This CDR3 comprises 14 residues. Germline V CDR1 and CDR2: MDHEN, SYDVKM. Trimming pared 5 bases from V and 9 bases from J, leaving 17 bases between. This CDR3 reads CASSPNPGVGPQHF. CDR3 coding DNA: TGTGCCAGCAGTCCAAACCCGGGGGTGGGGCCCCAGCATTTT.

This clone showed up just once. The chain couples TRBV7-6 to TRBJ1-3; D perhaps matches TRBD1 (5 bases). The CDR3 is 20 amino acids. Trimming left V 5 bases short and J 2 bases short, with 28 bases between. In germline, CDR1 is SGHVS, CDR2 FNYEAQ. The CDR3 sequence: CASSLLRGDFLGSAGNTIYF. CDR3 in DNA: TGTGCCAGCAGCCTACTTCGAGGGGACTTTCTTGGGAGTGCTGGAAACACCATATATTTT.

The chain couples TRBV14 to TRBJ2-3; D gene unclear. The CDR3 has 13 amino acids. The V and J ends lost 1 base and 2 bases respectively, with 4 bases between them. Germline V lookup: CDR1 SGHDN, CDR2 FVKESK. CDR3 nucleotides: TGTGCCAGCAGCCAAGTCAACACAGATACGCAGTATTTT. As protein: CASSQVNTDTQYF.

The V and J genes are TRBV4-1 and TRBJ1-1; 8 bases are shared with TRBD1. The germline gives CDR1 MGHRA, CDR2 YSYEKL. The ends lost 4 bases at V and 5 bases at J; junction bases unmatched: 6. The CDR3 is made up of 14 amino acids. The CDR3 here is CASSRDRGYTEAFF. In DNA form, the CDR3 reads TGCGCCAGCAGCCGCGACAGGGGTTATACTGAAGCTTTCTTT.

The chain's CDR3 is CASSPGVMNTEAFF. The DNA for the CDR3 is TGTGCCAGTAGTCCAGGGGTAATGAACACTGAAGCTTTCTTT. The chain recombines TRBV19 with TRBJ1-1; D is possibly TRBD1 (6 bases). The length of the CDR3 is 14 residues. Trimming left V 5 bases short and J 0 bases short, with 10 bases between. The germline V gene encodes CDR1 LNHDA and CDR2 SQIVND (reference sequence).

V usage is TRBV11-3 and J usage is TRBJ2-7, with D possibly TRBD1 on 5 matching bases. From germline, CDR1 is SGHNT and CDR2 YENEEA. Trimming cost V 0 bases and J 1 base, with 22 bases left between them. CDR3 length: 19 residues. CDR3 nucleotide sequence: TGTGCCAGCAGCTTAGAAGGGGATTACGTCGCGGAAGGTTCCTACGAGCAGTACTTC. It is translated as CASSLEGDYVAEGSYEQYF.

This clone was counted once. V gene TRBV13 combines with J gene TRBJ2-7; 8 nucleotides agree with TRBD1. After removal of 3 bases from V and 2 bases from J, the junction contained 6 bases not matched to a gene. The CDR3 has 15 amino acids. CDR1 is PRHDT and CDR2 is FYEKMQ in the germline V gene (reference sequence). The CDR3 DNA is TGTGCCAGCAGCTTTAACCTGGACAGGGCCTACGAGCAGTACTTC. It specifies CASSFNLDRAYEQYF. The full variable domain, rest sourced from reference TRBV13 and TRBJ2-7, is AAGVIQSPRHLIKEKRETATLKCYPIPRHDTVYWYQQGPGQDPQFLISFYEKMQSDKGSIPDRFSAQQFSDYHSELNMSSLELGDSALYFCASSFNLDRAYEQYFGPGTRLTVT.

With respect to this clone: One end of the junction is discordant with germline, which a read error may explain. The chain is built from TRBV28 and TRBJ1-4, with D possibly TRBD1 on 6 matching bases. This CDR3 is 14 amino acids long. CDR1 is MDHEN and CDR2 is SYDVKM in the germline V gene. The CDR3 nucleotides are TGTGCCAGCAGTTTATCGGGGGGGGAGGGGGACGCGATTTTT. Residues: CASSLSGGEGDAIF.

J is TRBJ1-1 and V is TRBV19; D is unresolved. Trimming shortened V by 3 bases and J by 8 bases, and 19 bases separated the two germline ends. Germline-derived CDR1 and CDR2 are LNHDA and SQIVND (reference sequence). The CDR3 runs 15 residues. The CDR3 nucleotides read TGTGCCAGTAGTATTTCTCTTATATACGAGTCCGAAGCTTTCTTT. Its protein product is CASSISLIYESEAFF. The complete variable domain, with remaining parts taken from reference TRBV19 and TRBJ1-1, reads DGGITQSPKYLFRKEGQNVTLSCEQNLNHDAMYWYRQDPGQGLRLIYYSQIVNDFQKGDIAEGYSVSREKKESFPLTVTSAQKNPTAFYLCASSISLIYESEAFFGQGTRLTVV.

CDR3 in amino acids: CATRQGTYEQYF. The CDR3, as DNA: TGTGCCACACGACAGGGAACCTACGAGCAGTACTTC. The V gene is TRBV15, the J gene TRBJ2-7, with 7 bases lining up with TRBD1. Germline V gene lookup returns CDR1 LNHNV and CDR2 YYDKDF (reference sequence). The CDR3 extends over 12 amino acids. J was trimmed by 2 bases and V by 9 bases; bases with no gene match: 4.

V is TRBV28 and J is TRBJ2-7, with 10 bases lining up with TRBD1. Germline V gene lookup returns CDR1 MDHEN and CDR2 SYDVKM. J gave up 3 bases and V 3 bases, and 5 bases lay outside the gene matches. The CDR3 consists of 15 residues. This chain's CDR3 is CASSFPGQGIYEQYF. CDR3 in DNA: TGTGCCAGCAGTTTCCCGGGACAGGGGATCTACGAGCAGTACTTC.

This sequence joins TRBV5-5 and TRBJ1-1; D is possibly TRBD1 (6 bases). V was cut by 2 bases and J by 4 bases, with 9 bases left in between. Germline assignment: CDR1 SGHKS and CDR2 YYEKEE (reference sequence). CDR3 size: 13 residues. DNA for the CDR3: TGTGCCAGCAGCTTCTCGGACAGCACTGAAGCTTTCTTT. It translates to CASSFSDSTEAFF.

The CDR3: CASSGPGLSTDTQYF. Written as DNA, the CDR3 is TGTGCCAGCAGTGGCCCGGGACTAAGCACAGATACGCAGTATTTT. V usage is TRBV9 and J usage is TRBJ2-3, with TRBD2 matching 7 bases. Germline lookup yields CDR1 SGDLS and CDR2 YYNGEE. J gave up 0 bases and V 5 bases, and 6 bases lay outside the gene matches. This CDR3 is 15 amino acids long.

The rearrangement links TRBV28 to TRBJ1-1; the match to TRBD1 covers 9 bases. After removal of 7 bases from V and 11 bases from J, the junction contained 14 bases not matched to a gene. CDR1 is MDHEN, CDR2 SYDVKM, per germline. The CDR3 length is 14 residues. CDR3 nucleotide sequence: TGTGCCAGCAATCCGGGACAGGGCGTGTTTGGGGCTTTCTTT. Residues: CASNPGQGVFGAFF.

The chain is built from TRBV4-2 and TRBJ2-1; TRBD2 aligns across 8 bases. V gave up 0 bases and J gave up 10 bases; unmatched junction bases: 14. Per germline, CDR1 LGHNA and CDR2 YNFKEQ. The CDR3 sequence is 17 residues long. CDR3 DNA: TGTGCCAGCAGCCAAGAGGGGCCGGGACTAGTCCCAAACGAGCAGTTCTTC. Translated: CASSQEGPGLVPNEQFF.

The chain employs TRBV6-5 and TRBJ2-7; maybe TRBD1 (6 bases). V lost 4 bases and J lost 2, with 12 bases in between. Germline V gene sequence: CDR1 MNHEY, CDR2 SVGAGI. CDR3 length equals 14 residues. CDR3 loop: CASSLTGNPYEQYF. CDR3 nucleotides: TGTGCCAGCAGTTTAACAGGGAACCCCTACGAGCAGTACTTC.

The chain is built from TRBV6-5 and TRBJ2-7; TRBD2 is a possible D gene (6 bases). Trimming stripped 2 bases from V and 3 bases from J, with 11 bases between. CDR3 length equals 14 residues. Germline CDR1 MNHEY, CDR2 SVGAGI. This CDR3 is CASSYGGTNYEQYF. CDR3 coding DNA: TGTGCCAGCAGTTACGGAGGGACCAACTACGAGCAGTACTTC.

Only one count was recorded for this clone. This chain joins TRBV9 and TRBJ1-1; TRBD1 agrees at 9 bases. Germline CDR1 reads SGDLS; CDR2 reads YYNGEE. This CDR3 is built from 15 residues. Trimming took 3 bases from V and 3 from J; bases not matched to a gene: 6. CDR3 amino acids: CASSERTGVYTEAFF. The DNA for the CDR3 is TGTGCCAGCAGCGAAAGGACAGGGGTCTACACTGAAGCTTTCTTT.

This clone was counted a single time. The gene calls are TRBV11-3 and TRBJ2-1; 8 positions agree with TRBD1. Germline CDR1 reads SGHNT; CDR2 reads YENEEA. V lost 3 bases, J lost 5 bases, and 0 bases stayed unmatched. This CDR3 contains 13 residues. The CDR3 region has the DNA TGTGCCAGCAGCTTGGACAGGGACAATGAGCAGTTCTTC. This codes for CASSLDRDNEQFF.

V and J are TRBV7-9 and TRBJ2-7; tentative D call: TRBD2 (8 bases). CDR3 length: 15 residues. V lost 2 bases and J 4 bases, leaving 15 bases between the germline ends. In germline, CDR1 is SEHNR, CDR2 FQNEAQ (reference sequence). The CDR3 bases are TGTGCCAGCAGCTTAAGAGGGGGCGGGGGGTACGAGCAGTACTTC. Amino acid sequence: CASSLRGGGGYEQYF.

The V call is TRBV7-3, the J call TRBJ1-2, with D uncertain. Germline lookup yields CDR1 SGHTA and CDR2 FQGTGA. The CDR3 contains 13 residues. Trimming removed 4 bases from V and 5 bases from J, with 11 bases in between. Here the CDR3 reads CASSSTAVYGYTF. The CDR3 DNA follows: TGTGCCAGCAGCTCCACCGCAGTATATGGCTACACCTTC.

The V and J genes are TRBV7-9 and TRBJ1-2; no reliable D call. Germline V gene sequence: CDR1 SEHNR, CDR2 FQNEAQ (reference sequence). V shed 4 bases and J shed 6 bases, with 12 bases lying between them. This CDR3 is built from 13 residues. The CDR3 here is CASSSPRDDGYTF. The CDR3 DNA reads TGTGCCAGCAGCTCACCCCGGGATGATGGCTACACCTTC.

The gene calls are TRBV9 and TRBJ1-5; D uncertain. V was pared by 3 bases and J by 4 bases, with 11 bases between. Germline V gene sequence: CDR1 SGDLS, CDR2 YYNGEE. The CDR3 covers 14 residues. The CDR3 loop reads CASSAGLGNQPQHF. The CDR3 nucleotides read TGTGCCAGCAGCGCTGGACTGGGGAATCAGCCCCAGCATTTT.

This chain connects TRBV7-3 to TRBJ2-1; TRBD2 matches 8 bases. There are 16 residues in the CDR3. The V gene end was trimmed by 5 bases and the J gene end by 8 bases; junction bases not matched to a gene: 14. Germline V gives CDR1 SGHTA, CDR2 FQGTGA. CDR3 amino acids: CASSPYLAGREYEQFF. In DNA, the CDR3 is TGTGCCAGCAGCCCTTACTTAGCGGGGAGGGAATATGAGCAGTTCTTC.

The chain links TRBV5-1 to TRBJ2-7; D is possibly TRBD2 (6 bases). Trimming left V 4 bases short and J 0 bases short, with 26 bases between. The germline V gene has CDR1 SGHRS and CDR2 YFSETQ. This CDR3 has 19 residues. The CDR3 here is CASSTGAGAKNQGSYEQYF. The CDR3 coding sequence is TGCGCCAGCAGCACCGGAGCGGGCGCCAAGAATCAAGGCTCCTACGAGCAGTACTTC. The full variable domain, in which reference TRBV5-1 and TRBJ2-7 provide the parts outside the CDR3, is KAGVTQTPRYLIKTRGQQVTLSCSPISGHRSVSWYQQTPGQGLQFLFEYFSETQRNKGNFPGRFSGRQFSNSRSEMNVSTLELGDSALYLCASSTGAGAKNQGSYEQYFGPGTRLTVT.